This TCR beta chain was observed in a study of post-analysis software for immune sequencing data. Each TCR beta cDNA library carried unique molecular identifiers. TCRdb reprocessed the PCR reads via MiXCR and lists one record per CDR3 protein. Of 600,000 to 750,000 distinct CDR3 sequences listed, around 60% were seen once; the top ten hold about 11%. This TCR derives from a girl between 2 and 10 years old with multiple sclerosis. Sequencing input: blood.

The CDR3 loop is CASSLGTGTGGFRTYEQYF. The CDR3 DNA follows: TGTGCCAGCAGCTTAGGAACCGGGACAGGGGGCTTCCGCACCTACGAGCAGTACTTC. This sequence joins TRBV7-9 and TRBJ2-7; 12 nucleotides line up with TRBD1. V was clipped by 1 base and J by 2 bases; unmatched bases: 12. Germline V gene lookup returns CDR1 SEHNR and CDR2 FQNEAQ (reference sequence). The CDR3 totals 19 residues.